This T cell receptor beta chain was documented in a study of blood T cell repertoires in COVID-19. Study members were between about 18 and 100 years old and lived in 24 US regions. Method: immunoSEQ multiplex PCR; TCRdb's copy keeps in-frame clones and lacks some. This sample yields roughly 210,000 clones, of which around 86% are seen a single time; around 7% belongs to the top ten. The CDR3 has 14 residues. Germline CDR1 and CDR2: KGHSH and LQKENI. V dropped 0 bases and J dropped 5 bases, with 10 bases sitting between them. This clonotype originated in a man aged 25-45 years in a cohort exposed to, infected with or recovered from COVID-19 (not recorded which). Specimen: PBMCs or T cells enriched from blood (not recorded which). This chain connects TRBV18 to TRBJ2-5; tentative D call: TRBD2 (5 bases). CDR3 bases: TGTGCCAGCTCACCACCCCCGGGGTGGGAGACCCAGTACTTC. Its translation is CASSPPPGWETQYF.